The clone carrying this T cell receptor beta chain occurred a few times. Its cognate antigen is unknown. This record comes from a study of post-analysis software for immune sequencing data. Study as a whole: The courses of disease that were included comprised relapsing-remitting, secondary progressive and progressive-relapsing multiple sclerosis. Study-level results: Patients used about 5 TRBV segments, including TRBV5-6, TRBV5-1 and TRBV20-1, more often than controls. In multiple sclerosis, normalized Chao1 diversity was significantly below that of controls. Clustering by F measure revealed strong co-clustering among samples prepared together in one batch.

The V and J ends lost 5 bases and 9 bases, in that order; junction bases with no gene match: 9. Per the germline V gene, CDR1 is SEHNR and CDR2 is FQNEAQ (reference sequence). The CDR3 spans 13 residues. Carried by the TCR beta cDNA libraries were unique molecular identifiers. Input of about 0.9 to 10 million T cells yielded 400,000 to 550,000 cDNA molecules. TCRdb re-called the PCR reads with MiXCR, one entry per CDR3 protein. The data hold 450,000 to 650,000 distinct CDR3 sequences, with around 44% observed a single time. Sequencing input: blood. The gene calls are TRBV7-9 and TRBJ2-7, with TRBD1 identical over 8 bases. The receptor was isolated from a girl aged 5-17 years with multiple sclerosis. The CDR3 here is CASSPGTGFGQYF. CDR3 DNA sequence: TGTGCCAGCAGCCCCGGGACAGGATTTGGGCAGTACTTC.